This entry lists 13 T cell receptor beta chains sequenced from one sample in a study of T cells after yellow fever vaccination. TCRdb recomputed calls from the 5' RACE reads with MiXCR, one row per CDR3 protein. There are some 320,000 distinct CDR3 sequences in the sample; roughly 4.3% occur only once, and 20% to 25% lies in the top ten. Specimen: PBMCs, collected 5 days after the yellow fever booster vaccination. The receptors shown here come from a man between 18 and 35 years old who received the YFV17D yellow fever vaccine.

The V gene is TRBV6-5, the J gene TRBJ2-2, with 8 bases matching TRBD1. The V gene's germline CDR1 is MNHEY and CDR2 SVGAGI. The CDR3 sequence is 15 residues long. With 2 bases clipped from V and 5 bases from J, the junction kept 4 bases outside the gene matches. The CDR3 loop reads CASSYRRGRTGELFF. For the CDR3, the DNA is TGTGCCAGCAGTTACCGCAGGGGGCGAACCGGGGAGCTGTTTTTT.

This clonotype was counted between two and nine times. J is TRBJ1-1 and V is TRBV4-1; D gene uncertain. Germline V gene sequence: CDR1 MGHRA, CDR2 YSYEKL. V was pared by 10 bases and J by 6 bases, with 12 bases between. The CDR3 consists of 11 residues. The CDR3 is CATRWGSEAFF. In nucleotides, the CDR3 is TGCGCCACCAGGTGGGGTTCTGAAGCTTTCTTT.

The table lists this clonotype with a few counts. The chain employs TRBV29-1 and TRBJ2-3; possible D gene TRBD2, 5 bases. From germline, CDR1 is SQVTM and CDR2 ANQGSEA. V was clipped by 6 bases and J by 8 bases, with 12 bases between them. CDR3 length equals 11 residues. The CDR3 region is CSVLVGVTQYF. CDR3 nucleotides: TGCAGCGTCCTCGTCGGGGTTACGCAGTATTTT.

This clonotype was seen many times. V is TRBV3-1 and J is TRBJ2-3, with TRBD1 matching 10 bases. Germline-derived CDR1 and CDR2 are LGHDT and YNNKEL (reference sequence). The CDR3 sequence is 18 residues long. V trimming: 4 bases; J trimming: 2 bases; junction bases outside the gene matches: 12. The DNA of the CDR3 is TGTGCCAGCAGCCTAGGGACAGGGGCTTTCTACTCCACAGATACGCAGTATTTT. Translated: CASSLGTGAFYSTDTQYF.

This clonotype occurred a few times. The V gene is TRBV12-3 or TRBV12-4, the J gene TRBJ1-2, with D perhaps TRBD1 (5 bases). The CDR3 has 15 residues. Trimming shortened V by 2 bases and J by 0 bases, and 10 bases separated the two germline ends. In nucleotides, the CDR3 is TGTGCCAGCAGTTTATCAGGGCCTTCTAACTATGGCTACACCTTC. Translated: CASSLSGPSNYGYTF.

This clonotype turned up a few times. The chain links TRBV28 to TRBJ1-6; D is ambiguous. There are 14 residues in the CDR3. The germline CDR1 and CDR2 sequences are MDHEN and SYDVKM. The ends were cut back, 6 bases at V and 5 bases at J, with 11 bases in the middle. In nucleotides, the CDR3 is TGTGCCAGCAGCCCGGGCAGCGATAATTCACCCCTCCACTTT. Its protein is CASSPGSDNSPLHF.

This clonotype was counted ten times or more. The CDR3 reads CASSWAGNEQFF. The DNA for the CDR3 is TGTGCCAGCTCGTGGGCGGGGAATGAGCAGTTCTTC. J is TRBJ2-1 and V is TRBV12-3 or TRBV12-4, with D perhaps matching TRBD2 (6 bases). The CDR3 consists of 12 residues. V was trimmed by 8 bases and J by 7 bases, leaving 12 bases between them.

J is TRBJ1-3 and V is TRBV7-9; D is unclear. The CDR3 spans 16 residues. V lost 2 bases, J lost 11 bases, and 22 bases lay in between. CDR1 SEHNR and CDR2 FQNEAQ come from the germline V gene (reference sequence). CDR3: CASSLLSQDLKKSIYF. The CDR3 DNA sequence: TGTGCCAGCAGCTTACTATCCCAGGACCTCAAGAAGTCCATATATTTT.

The table lists this clonotype with many counts. The chain is built from TRBV4-1 and TRBJ2-1; 7 positions agree with TRBD1. Germline assignment: CDR1 MGHRA and CDR2 YSYEKL. The CDR3 sequence is 15 residues long. The trim removed 1 base at V and 10 bases at J, leaving 10 bases unmatched. The CDR3 reads CASSQVGRGKEEQFF. CDR3 coding DNA: TGCGCCAGCAGCCAAGTCGGCAGGGGGAAGGAAGAGCAGTTCTTC.

This clonotype came up a few times. The chain carries TRBV6-1 and TRBJ1-1; D is uncertain. Per the germline V gene, CDR1 is MNHNS and CDR2 is SASEGT. The length of the CDR3 is 14 residues. V lost 1 base to trimming and J lost 6 bases, with 12 bases between them. CDR3 amino acids: CASSEGPALAEAFF. The CDR3 bases are TGTGCCAGCAGTGAAGGCCCGGCACTCGCTGAAGCTTTCTTT.

The sample holds many counts of this clonotype. The chain is built from TRBV12-5 and TRBJ2-6, with unresolved D. V lost 7 bases and J 2 bases, leaving 6 bases between the germline ends. This CDR3 spans 13 amino acids. Per germline, CDR1 LGHNT and CDR2 FRNRAP. CDR3 sequence (DNA): TGTGCTAGTGACGGAGCTGGGGCCAACGTCCTGACTTTC. As protein: CASDGAGANVLTF.

This clonotype appeared a few times. V is TRBV9 and J is TRBJ2-2; D is unresolved. This CDR3 comprises 15 residues. Germline CDR1 SGDLS, CDR2 YYNGEE. V lost 1 base and J lost 1, with 8 bases in between. CDR3: CASSVLSQNTGELFF. The DNA of the CDR3 is TGTGCCAGCAGCGTACTCAGCCAGAACACCGGGGAGCTGTTTTTT.

A few counts support this clonotype. This chain joins TRBV28 and TRBJ2-7, with D maybe TRBD1 (5 bases). This CDR3 has 14 residues. Germline lookup yields CDR1 MDHEN and CDR2 SYDVKM. The V end was cut by 1 base, the J end by 6 bases, with 13 bases between. The CDR3 region has the DNA TGTGCCAGCAGTTTATCAGGGTATTCGTCCGAGCAGTACGTC. This sequence encodes CASSLSGYSSEQYV.